The rows below give T cell receptor beta chains drawn from one sample of a study of OX40 agonist ivuxolimab in advanced cancers. Generated by immunoSEQ multiplex PCR, the TCRdb table keeps only in-frame clones and is missing some. The table has 23,000 or so clones, roughly 75% seen once; the top ten hold 1.4%. The source was CD4+ or CD8+ T cells sorted from blood, collected in a trial of the OX40 agonist ivuxolimab. Every receptor here comes from an adult with an advanced solid tumor such as melanoma, head and neck, liver or kidney cancer. Each CDR3 is given with its conserved first and last residue. D genes are given only for firm matches. Clone size is stated in some rows and not others, as once, few, many or a class when expanded.

v_call	clone_size	j_call	d_call	cdr3_aa	cdr3_nt
TRBV18	-	TRBJ1-2	-	CASSPMTGLNYGYTF	TGTGCCAGCTCACCGATGACAGGCCTTAACTATGGCTACACCTTC
TRBV4-2	few	TRBJ2-6	-	CASKENPSSGANVLTF	TGTGCCAGCAAGGAGAACCCCAGCTCTGGGGCCAACGTCCTGACTTTC
TRBV4-3	-	TRBJ2-3	-	CASSPSGGNTQDTQYF	TGCGCCAGCAGCCCCTCAGGAGGGAACACACAAGATACGCAGTATTTT
TRBV29-1	-	TRBJ2-1	TRBD2	CSLTSGTSGSWYEFF	TGCAGCCTAACCTCCGGGACTAGCGGGAGTTGGTACGAGTTCTTC
TRBV29-1	-	TRBJ1-1	-	CSTRQLNTEAFF	TGCAGCACAAGACAATTGAACACTGAAGCTTTCTTT
TRBV6-1	-	TRBJ2-3	-	CASSPKVQVTQYF	TGTGCCAGCAGTCCAAAGGTTCAAGTTACGCAGTATTTT
TRBV29-1	-	TRBJ1-5	-	CSVVQGDQPQHF	TGCAGCGTCGTACAGGGTGATCAGCCCCAGCATTTT
TRBV19	-	TRBJ2-3	-	CASSMRVFGDTQYF	TGTGCCAGTAGTATGCGGGTCTTCGGGGATACGCAGTATTTT
TRBV6-5	-	TRBJ2-7	-	CASSWQFYEQYF	TGTGCCAGCAGTTGGCAGTTCTACGAGCAGTACTTC
TRBV6-6	once	TRBJ1-1	TRBD1	CASRDRGRENTEAFF	TGTGCCAGCAGAGACAGGGGGCGCGAGAACACTGAAGCTTTCTTT
TRBV15	-	TRBJ2-5	TRBD1	CATSGGQLGGETQYF	TGTGCCACCAGCGGGGGACAGTTAGGGGGAGAGACCCAGTACTTC
TRBV7-8	-	TRBJ2-7	-	CASSLTRQAYEQYF	TGTGCCAGCAGCTTAACCCGCCAGGCCTACGAGCAGTACTTC
TRBV18	-	TRBJ1-2	-	CASSPQDRPNYGYTF	TGTGCCAGCTCACCACAGGACAGACCTAACTATGGCTACACCTTC
TRBV18	few	TRBJ1-2	TRBD1	CASSPSGTGEGYTF	TGTGCCAGCTCACCGTCGGGGACAGGGGAAGGCTACACCTTC
TRBV25-1	-	TRBJ2-6	TRBD1	CARPTGAGANVLTF	TGTGCCAGACCGACAGGGGCTGGGGCCAACGTCCTGACTTTC
TRBV7-9	-	TRBJ2-5	TRBD1	CASSLQGATGFEAQYF	TGTGCCAGCAGCCTACAGGGGGCGACAGGTTTTGAGGCCCAGTACTTC
TRBV28	-	TRBJ1-2	-	CASSGPRNYGYTF	TGTGCCAGCTCAGGGCCGAGAAACTATGGCTACACCTTC
TRBV6-5	-	TRBJ1-6	-	CASSYGDPGYNSPLHF	TGTGCCAGCAGTTATGGGGACCCGGGATATAATTCACCCCTCCACTTT
TRBV7-4	-	TRBJ2-1	-	CEAGTYNEQFF	TGTGAGGCGGGGACATACAATGAGCAGTTCTTC
TRBV19	-	TRBJ2-5	TRBD2	CASTPGLAAGETQYF	TGTGCCAGTACCCCGGGACTAGCGGCGGGAGAGACCCAGTACTTC
TRBV18	-	TRBJ2-7	-	CASSPLRTGSSYEQYF	TGTGCCAGCTCACCACTCCGGACGGGGAGCTCCTACGAGCAGTACTTC
TRBV2	few	TRBJ2-6	-	CASSVVSGANVLTF	TGTGCCAGCAGTGTAGTCTCTGGGGCCAACGTCCTGACTTTC
TRBV28	-	TRBJ1-2	TRBD1	CASSPGQGSGYTF	TGTGCCAGCAGCCCGGGACAGGGGTCTGGCTACACCTTC
TRBV23-1	-	TRBJ1-5	-	CASSQRLDTTDRREQPQHF	TGCGCCAGCAGTCAACGCCTAGACACCACGGACAGAAGGGAGCAGCCCCAGCATTTT
TRBV5-1	-	TRBJ2-2	-	CASSLGAGTGELFF	TGCGCCAGCAGCTTGGGCGCGGGGACCGGGGAGCTGTTTTTT